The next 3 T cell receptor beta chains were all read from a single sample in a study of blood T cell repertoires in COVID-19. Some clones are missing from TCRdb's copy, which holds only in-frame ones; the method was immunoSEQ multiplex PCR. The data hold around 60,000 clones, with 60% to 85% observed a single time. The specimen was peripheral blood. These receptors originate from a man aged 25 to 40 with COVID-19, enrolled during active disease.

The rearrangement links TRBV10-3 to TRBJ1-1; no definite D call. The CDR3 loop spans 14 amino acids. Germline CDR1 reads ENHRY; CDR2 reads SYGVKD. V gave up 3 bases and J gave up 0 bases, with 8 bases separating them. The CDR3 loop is CAISDSGLNTEAFF. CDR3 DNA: TGTGCCATCAGTGACTCAGGTCTGAACACTGAAGCTTTCTTT.

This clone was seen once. The DNA of the CDR3 is TGTGCCAGCAGCCGGGGGGGGGACGGAGGCACTGAAGCTTTCTTT. Translation: CASSRGGDGGTEAFF. This chain links TRBV3-1 (or the pseudogene TRBV3-2) with TRBJ1-1; a possible D gene is TRBD1 (5 bases). V lost 4 bases and J lost 4, with 16 bases in between. The CDR3 is 15 amino acids. The germline CDR1 and CDR2 sequences are LGHDT and YNNKEL (reference sequence).

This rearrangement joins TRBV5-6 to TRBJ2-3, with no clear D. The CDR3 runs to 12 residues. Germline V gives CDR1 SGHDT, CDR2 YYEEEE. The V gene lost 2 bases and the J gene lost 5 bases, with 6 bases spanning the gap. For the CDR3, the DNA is TGTGCCAGCAGCTTTATCGGAGATACGCAGTATTTT. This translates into CASSFIGDTQYF.